Below are 19 T cell receptor beta chains sequenced from a single sample in a study of shared clonotypes between healthy human individuals. Repertoires were generated with immunoSEQ multiplex PCR, while TCRdb's copy carries only in-frame clones and drops some. The repertoire consists of about 470,000 clones, with roughly 77% occurring once and the leading ten covering approximately 13%. The sample consisted of PBMCs. The receptor set was obtained from a woman in her forties in good health. Some clones in this sample may be carry-over from other donors' samples.

This clone was counted between two and nine times. The V gene is TRBV27, the J gene TRBJ2-6; D uncertain. Trimming removed 3 bases at V and 3 bases at J, with 3 bases between. Looked up from germline, CDR1 is MNHEY and CDR2 is SMNVEV (reference sequence). The CDR3 contains 13 residues. The CDR3 DNA is TGTGCCAGCAGTTTGGGTGGGGCCAACGTCCTGACTTTC. This encodes CASSLGGANVLTF.

The V gene is TRBV27, the J gene TRBJ2-5; D gene unclear. There are 14 residues in the CDR3. Germline loops: CDR1 MNHEY, CDR2 SMNVEV (reference sequence). The ends were cut back, 6 bases at V and 5 bases at J, with 16 bases in the middle. The chain's CDR3 is CASSPTGIRETQYF. The CDR3 DNA sequence: TGTGCCAGCAGCCCCACTGGGATCCGGGAGACCCAGTACTTC.

V and J are TRBV28 and TRBJ2-7; 8 bases match TRBD2. The CDR3 consists of 14 residues. CDR1 and CDR2 from the germline V gene are MDHEN and SYDVKM. The junction had 8 bases not matched to a gene; V was cut back by 7 bases and J by 3 bases. The CDR3 sequence: CASNTLGGVYEQYF. Written as DNA, the CDR3 is TGTGCCAGCAACACACTCGGGGGGGTCTACGAGCAGTACTTC.

At least ten counts were recorded for this clone. V usage is TRBV5-1 and J usage is TRBJ2-3; 7 bases line up with TRBD1. CDR1 is SGHRS and CDR2 is YFSETQ in the germline V gene. Unmatched junction bases numbered 5, after V lost 1 base and J lost 3 bases. The CDR3 runs 15 residues. For the CDR3, the DNA is TGCGCCAGCAGCTTGTGGGGACAGAGGACAGATACGCAGTATTTT. Translating it yields CASSLWGQRTDTQYF.

The chain recombines TRBV18 with TRBJ2-7; D is undetermined. Germline V gives CDR1 KGHSH, CDR2 LQKENI. The CDR3 is made up of 14 amino acids. The V end lost 2 bases, the J end lost 3 bases, and 11 bases lay between the germline ends. CDR3: CASSPLDVSYEQYF. The CDR3 DNA follows: TGTGCCAGCTCACCATTAGACGTTAGCTACGAGCAGTACTTC.

The gene calls are TRBV28 and TRBJ1-2, with D unresolved. The V and J ends lost 3 bases and 6 bases respectively, with 5 bases between them. The length of the CDR3 is 11 residues. Germline-derived CDR1 and CDR2 are MDHEN and SYDVKM. DNA of the CDR3: TGTGCCAGCAGTTTTCGGGATGGCTACACCTTC. It specifies CASSFRDGYTF.

The gene calls are TRBV5-1 and TRBJ2-5; D may be TRBD1 (5 bases). The V end lost 0 bases, the J end lost 5 bases, and 11 bases lay between the germline ends. Germline CDR1 reads SGHRS; CDR2 reads YFSETQ. The CDR3 has 14 residues. This CDR3 reads CASSLEGLIETQYF. The CDR3 bases are TGCGCCAGCAGCTTGGAGGGGCTCATTGAGACCCAGTACTTC.

This clone came up a few times. The chain is built from TRBV28 and TRBJ1-5, with D perhaps matching TRBD1 (6 bases). V was trimmed by 10 bases and J by 10 bases, leaving 20 bases between them. Germline V lookup: CDR1 MDHEN, CDR2 SYDVKM. CDR3 length: 13 residues. The CDR3: CATQSGALPPQHF. Written as DNA, the CDR3 is TGTGCCACCCAATCAGGGGCCCTTCCTCCCCAGCATTTT. Using reference TRBV28 and TRBJ1-5 for the parts outside the CDR3, the full variable domain is DVKVTQSSRYLVKRTGEKVFLECVQDMDHENMFWYRQDPGLGLRLIYFSYDVKMKEKGDIPEGYSVSREKKERFSLILESASTNQTSMYLCATQSGALPPQHFGDGTRLSIL.

This clone came up a few times. CDR3 protein: CASSLRGGKGNTIYF. The CDR3 coding sequence is TGTGCCAGCAGCCTGCGAGGGGGGAAAGGAAACACCATATATTTT. The chain links TRBV5-8 to TRBJ1-3; possibly TRBD1 for D (6 bases). V lost 4 bases to trimming and J lost 4 bases, with 15 bases between them. The CDR3 covers 15 residues. CDR1 and CDR2 from the germline V gene are SGHTS and YDEGEE. Full variable domain (rest looked up from reference TRBV5-8 and TRBJ1-3): EAGVTQSPTHLIKTRGQQATLRCSPISGHTSVYWYQQALGLGLQFLLWYDEGEERNRGNFPPRFSGRQFPNYSSELNVNALELEDSALYLCASSLRGGKGNTIYFGEGSWLTVV.

The chain couples TRBV5-4 to TRBJ2-6, with D possibly being TRBD2 (5 bases). Germline V CDR1 and CDR2: SGHNT, YYREEE (reference sequence). Trimming removed 0 bases at V and 1 base at J, with 11 bases between. This CDR3 spans 17 amino acids. The CDR3 here is CASSLGLERSGANVLTF. CDR3 bases: TGTGCCAGCAGCTTGGGGCTTGAGCGGTCTGGGGCCAACGTCCTGACTTTC.

This rearrangement joins TRBV6-5 to TRBJ2-3, with 7 bases lining up with TRBD1. The CDR3 is 13 residues long. Losses at the gene ends were 6 bases for V and 2 bases for J; bases not matched to a gene: 2. Germline V gives CDR1 MNHEY, CDR2 SVGAGI. This CDR3 is CASRGQHTDTQYF. CDR3 in DNA: TGTGCCAGCAGGGGACAGCACACAGATACGCAGTATTTT.

This clone was counted only a few times. The chain is built from TRBV16 and TRBJ1-2, with D unresolved. V lost 2 bases, J lost 7 bases, and 14 bases lay in between. In germline, CDR1 is KGHSY, CDR2 FQNENV. This CDR3 has 14 residues. In DNA, the CDR3 is TGTGCCAGCAGCCAAGAATCCGGCTTCGGTGGCTACACCTTC. It yields the protein CASSQESGFGGYTF. The variable domain in full, with the rest retrieved from reference TRBV16 and TRBJ1-2, is GEEVAQTPKHLVRGEGQKAKLYCAPIKGHSYVFWYQQVLKNEFKFLISFQNENVFDETGMPKERFSAKCLPNSPCSLEIQATKLEDSAVYFCASSQESGFGGYTFGSGTRLTVV.

The V and J genes are TRBV11-2 and TRBJ2-3; TRBD1 matches 9 bases. In germline, CDR1 is SGHAT, CDR2 FQNNGV. Trimming cost V 4 bases and J 8 bases; bases outside gene matches: 7. The CDR3 has 14 amino acids. The CDR3 here is CASSSHRGQGTQYF. CDR3 DNA: TGTGCCAGCAGCTCCCACAGGGGACAGGGTACGCAGTATTTT.

The chain carries TRBV6-5 and TRBJ2-7; either TRBD1 or TRBD2 may fit D (5 bases each). Germline CDR1 is MNHEY and CDR2 is SVGAGI. This CDR3 has 14 residues. The V gene lost 4 bases and the J gene lost 11 bases, with 21 bases spanning the gap. CDR3 amino acids: CASSSAGTQGKKYF. The CDR3 bases are TGTGCCAGCAGTTCGGCCGGGACGCAAGGGAAGAAGTACTTC.

This chain links TRBV7-2 with TRBJ1-4, with 10 bases that match TRBD1. V dropped 5 bases and J dropped 5; count of bases not matched to a gene: 5. There are 15 residues in the CDR3. The germline gives CDR1 SGHTA, CDR2 FQGNSA. Here the CDR3 DNA reads TGTGCCAGCAGCCCGGGACAGGGGACAAATGAAAAACTGTTTTTT. Translated: CASSPGQGTNEKLFF.

This chain joins TRBV5-1 and TRBJ2-1; 7 bases fit TRBD1. Looked up from germline, CDR1 is SGHRS and CDR2 is YFSETQ. V lost 3 bases and J lost 9; bases outside the gene matches: 12. This CDR3 region has 15 residues. CDR3 protein: CASSSGTDFRGEQFF. The CDR3, as DNA: TGCGCCAGCAGCTCCGGGACAGACTTTCGGGGTGAGCAGTTCTTC.

V gene TRBV9 combines with J gene TRBJ2-1; 9 nucleotides agree with TRBD2. V shed 4 bases, J shed 7 bases, and the junction held 6 bases outside the gene matches. There are 14 residues in the CDR3. The V gene's germline CDR1 is SGDLS and CDR2 YYNGEE. Here the CDR3 reads CASSLAGTSNEQFF. The DNA for the CDR3 is TGTGCCAGCAGCCTAGCGGGAACGTCAAATGAGCAGTTCTTC.

The V call is TRBV28, the J call TRBJ1-6; D gene unclear. Germline CDR1 MDHEN, CDR2 SYDVKM. V gave up 10 bases and J gave up 10 bases, with 11 bases separating them. This CDR3 region has 11 residues. CDR3 DNA sequence: TGTGCCACCAGCGCAAACTCACCCCTCCACTTT. Translation: CATSANSPLHF.

V usage is TRBV19 and J usage is TRBJ2-2, with D unclear. The CDR3 covers 14 residues. Germline values: CDR1 LNHDA, CDR2 SQIVND (reference sequence). The V and J ends lost 2 bases and 1 base respectively, with 5 bases between them. The CDR3 coding sequence is TGTGCCAGTAGTATAAGGGTGAACACCGGGGAGCTGTTTTTT. Its protein product is CASSIRVNTGELFF.